This TCR beta chain was captured by sequencing in a study of Graves' ophthalmopathy and Graves' hyperthyroidism. The authors amplified TCR beta CDR3 regions from RNA transcripts. An opening RT-PCR round employed HTBI primers and preceded a second-round multiplex PCR. MiXCR was run by TCRdb on the multiplex PCR reads, yielding one entry per CDR3 protein. The sample has about 180,000 distinct CDR3 sequences; more than 30% are singletons. The sequenced material came from peripheral blood. The sequence was collected from a woman between 40 and 50 years old with Graves' ophthalmopathy.

Here the CDR3 reads CASSLQRHGNLQETQYF. The CDR3 bases are TGTGCCAGCAGCTTGCAGAGACACGGAAATTTACAAGAGACCCAGTACTTC. The chain carries TRBV11-1 and TRBJ2-5; D is uncertain. Deletions cut 3 bases from V and 2 bases from J, with 19 bases between. This CDR3 is 17 amino acids long. The germline V gene has CDR1 SGHAT and CDR2 FQDESV (reference sequence).